This TCR beta chain stems from a study of T cell repertoires in cytomegalovirus infection. This clonotype was detected many times. The antigen is not known. The J segment lost 3 bases and the V segment lost 5 bases, leaving 6 bases of the junction unmatched. CDR1 is SGHVS, CDR2 FNYEAQ, per germline. The CDR3 covers 15 residues. TCRdb reprocessed the reads with MiXCR, giving one entry per CDR3 protein. The sample includes 340,000 or so distinct CDR3 sequences, roughly 25% of them seen just once. The input for sequencing was cultured PBMCs, taken from culture after CMV antigen stimulation. The chain joins TRBV7-6 to TRBJ2-7; TRBD2 agrees at 11 bases. The sequence was obtained from a human donor in good health (CMV status not recorded). Some clones in this sample may be carry-over from other donors' samples. The CDR3 nucleotides are TGTGCCAGCAGCCCCTACCTAGCGGGAGGCTACGAGCAGTACTTC. It translates to CASSPYLAGGYEQYF.